Given below is one TCR beta chain in context. The target antigen is unknown. CD45RO-negative cells were positively selected for CCR7, leaving out terminally differentiated effector memory CD45RA+ cells. This sample was taken from a study of shared clonotypes between healthy human individuals. At the level of the study: With ages of 18 to 49, the donors were a couple of women and a few men. Three plates were used per donor for CD4 naive, three for CD4 memory, two for CD8 naive and one for CD8 memory. General study results and limits: The study generally estimated greater richness for naive than memory subsets.

V shed 5 bases and J shed 4 bases, with 14 bases lying between them. The CDR3 spans 15 residues. Germline-derived CDR1 and CDR2 are LGHNA and YNFKEQ. Sorted-subset replicate PCRs used roughly 210 ng of genomic DNA. This amount corresponded to 33,000 or so T cell genomes. Libraries were prepared by immunoSEQ multiplex PCR; TCRdb keeps only in-frame clonotypes and omits some of them. This sample carries about 680,000 clones, about 92% of them seen once, and the ten largest clones take nearly 25%. V gene TRBV4-2 combines with J gene TRBJ2-2; unclear D gene. The sample was naive CD8+ T cells sorted from blood. This sequence was found in a man younger than 40 in good health. Here the CDR3 DNA reads TGTGCCAGCAGCACCGACCATAAGAGCACCGGGGAGCTGTTTTTT. Translation gives CASSTDHKSTGELFF.